The rows below give T cell receptor beta chains drawn from one sample of a study of T cell responses to AZD1222 COVID-19 vaccine. Using immunoSEQ multiplex PCR, the repertoire was profiled, and TCRdb retains in-frame clones only, with some absent. The data contain 40,000 to 45,000 clones, under 85% of them singletons. Sequencing used peripheral blood, obtained on day 0 of AZD1222 vaccination. These receptors were obtained from an adult in good health. Both conserved end residues are part of each CDR3. Fields, in order: V gene, J gene, D gene, clone size, CDR3 length, CDR3 protein, CDR3 DNA. A D gene is named only where the DNA matches it firmly. Only some rows state a clone size, as once, few, many or a class for expanded clones.

V gene: TRBV3-1/TRBV3-2; J gene: TRBJ1-5; D gene: TRBD1; clone size: NA; CDR3 length: 16; CDR3 protein: CASSPQTGASKQPQHF; CDR3 DNA: TGTGCCAGCAGCCCCCAGACAGGGGCGTCAAAACAGCCCCAGCATTTT
V gene: TRBV24-1; J gene: TRBJ2-3; D gene: TRBD1; clone size: NA; CDR3 length: 15; CDR3 protein: CATSPGRGLTDTQYF; CDR3 DNA: TGTGCCACCAGTCCGGGCAGGGGGCTTACAGATACGCAGTATTTT
V gene: TRBV4-3; J gene: TRBJ1-5; D gene: NA; clone size: NA; CDR3 length: 13; CDR3 protein: CASSQERNQPQHF; CDR3 DNA: TGCGCCAGCAGCCAAGAACGAAATCAGCCCCAGCATTTT
V gene: TRBV4-1; J gene: TRBJ2-7; D gene: NA; clone size: NA; CDR3 length: 15; CDR3 protein: CASSQEHTGTYEQYF; CDR3 DNA: TGCGCCAGCAGCCAAGAACACACAGGGACCTACGAGCAGTACTTC
V gene: TRBV6-5; J gene: TRBJ2-7; D gene: NA; clone size: large; CDR3 length: 15; CDR3 protein: CASSYLRGPHYEQYF; CDR3 DNA: TGTGCCAGCAGTTACCTCCGGGGCCCCCACTACGAGCAGTACTTC
V gene: TRBV9; J gene: TRBJ2-2; D gene: NA; clone size: few; CDR3 length: 13; CDR3 protein: CASSYRGTGELFF; CDR3 DNA: TGTGCCAGCAGCTACCGCGGAACCGGGGAGCTGTTTTTT
V gene: TRBV3-1/TRBV3-2; J gene: TRBJ1-2; D gene: NA; clone size: NA; CDR3 length: 15; CDR3 protein: CASSHKGRTNYGYTF; CDR3 DNA: TGTGCCAGCAGCCATAAGGGTAGAACTAACTATGGCTACACCTTC
V gene: TRBV2; J gene: TRBJ1-1; D gene: NA; clone size: NA; CDR3 length: 13; CDR3 protein: CASSFRGNTEAFF; CDR3 DNA: TGTGCCAGCAGCTTCAGGGGGAACACTGAAGCTTTCTTT
V gene: TRBV5-8; J gene: TRBJ2-1; D gene: NA; clone size: NA; CDR3 length: 12; CDR3 protein: CASSSDWYEQFF; CDR3 DNA: TGTGCCAGCAGCTCCGATTGGTATGAGCAGTTCTTC
V gene: TRBV7-9; J gene: TRBJ1-4; D gene: NA; clone size: NA; CDR3 length: 17; CDR3 protein: CASSLHLGRNLNEKLFF; CDR3 DNA: TGTGCCAGCAGCCTCCATTTAGGACGGAACCTTAATGAAAAACTGTTTTTT
V gene: TRBV12-3/TRBV12-4; J gene: TRBJ2-7; D gene: NA; clone size: NA; CDR3 length: 12; CDR3 protein: CASSLRLYEQYF; CDR3 DNA: TGTGCCAGCAGTTTGCGTCTCTACGAGCAGTACTTC
V gene: TRBV7-9; J gene: TRBJ2-7; D gene: NA; clone size: NA; CDR3 length: 14; CDR3 protein: CAHGPGTAPYEQYF; CDR3 DNA: TGTGCCCACGGCCCTGGGACCGCGCCGTACGAGCAGTACTTC
V gene: TRBV2; J gene: TRBJ2-2; D gene: NA; clone size: NA; CDR3 length: 12; CDR3 protein: CASRNRAGELFF; CDR3 DNA: TGTGCCAGCAGAAACCGAGCCGGGGAGCTGTTTTTT
V gene: TRBV5-1; J gene: TRBJ2-3; D gene: TRBD2; clone size: NA; CDR3 length: 15; CDR3 protein: CASSFTSGGTDTQYF; CDR3 DNA: TGCGCCAGCAGCTTCACTAGCGGGGGCACAGATACGCAGTATTTT
V gene: TRBV27; J gene: TRBJ2-7; D gene: TRBD2; clone size: NA; CDR3 length: 15; CDR3 protein: CASSPIRTSGYEQYF; CDR3 DNA: TGTGCCAGCAGCCCGATCAGGACTAGCGGCTACGAGCAGTACTTC
V gene: TRBV18; J gene: TRBJ1-1; D gene: NA; clone size: NA; CDR3 length: 14; CDR3 protein: CASSPPRGDTEAFF; CDR3 DNA: TGTGCCAGCTCACCACCAAGGGGCGACACTGAAGCTTTCTTT
V gene: TRBV18; J gene: TRBJ2-1; D gene: TRBD2; clone size: NA; CDR3 length: 13; CDR3 protein: CASSPISGGEQFF; CDR3 DNA: TGTGCCAGCTCACCAATTAGCGGGGGGGAGCAGTTCTTC
V gene: TRBV7-9; J gene: TRBJ2-7; D gene: TRBD1; clone size: NA; CDR3 length: 14; CDR3 protein: CASSRQGAVYEQYF; CDR3 DNA: TGTGCCAGCAGCAGACAGGGCGCGGTCTACGAGCAGTACTTC
V gene: TRBV2; J gene: TRBJ1-6; D gene: NA; clone size: NA; CDR3 length: 17; CDR3 protein: CASSDLEFLSYNSPLHF; CDR3 DNA: TGTGCCAGCAGTGATCTCGAGTTTCTCTCCTATAATTCACCCCTCCACTTT
V gene: TRBV7-8; J gene: TRBJ1-5; D gene: NA; clone size: once; CDR3 length: 15; CDR3 protein: CASSFATTRGQPQHF; CDR3 DNA: TGTGCCAGCAGCTTCGCGACTACAAGGGGTCAGCCCCAGCATTTT
V gene: TRBV6-1; J gene: TRBJ1-4; D gene: NA; clone size: NA; CDR3 length: 17; CDR3 protein: CASSEVGSYLTNEKLFF; CDR3 DNA: TGTGCCAGCAGTGAAGTTGGCAGTTACTTAACTAATGAAAAACTGTTTTTT
V gene: TRBV4-1; J gene: TRBJ1-2; D gene: NA; clone size: NA; CDR3 length: 15; CDR3 protein: CASSQTGGLVLGYTF; CDR3 DNA: TGCGCCAGCAGCCAAACTGGGGGGTTGGTCCTTGGCTACACCTTC
V gene: TRBV7-6; J gene: TRBJ2-2; D gene: TRBD2; clone size: NA; CDR3 length: 16; CDR3 protein: CASSSGLAGEAGELFF; CDR3 DNA: TGTGCCAGCAGCTCCGGGCTAGCGGGGGAGGCCGGGGAGCTGTTTTTT
V gene: TRBV29-1; J gene: TRBJ1-1; D gene: TRBD1; clone size: NA; CDR3 length: 13; CDR3 protein: CSGGQGGNTEAFF; CDR3 DNA: TGCAGCGGTGGACAGGGCGGGAACACTGAAGCTTTCTTT
V gene: TRBV7-9; J gene: TRBJ1-5; D gene: NA; clone size: NA; CDR3 length: 15; CDR3 protein: CASSLEGRDHQPQHF; CDR3 DNA: TGTGCCAGCAGCTTAGAAGGCAGGGATCATCAGCCCCAGCATTTT
V gene: TRBV9; J gene: TRBJ2-7; D gene: TRBD2; clone size: NA; CDR3 length: 15; CDR3 protein: CASSVGSGGNYEQYF; CDR3 DNA: TGTGCCAGCAGCGTAGGGTCCGGGGGGAACTACGAGCAGTACTTC
V gene: TRBV5-1; J gene: TRBJ1-6; D gene: TRBD1; clone size: NA; CDR3 length: 15; CDR3 protein: CASSLGIGDRVPLHF; CDR3 DNA: TGCGCCAGCAGCTTGGGAATAGGGGACAGGGTTCCCCTCCACTTT
V gene: TRBV3-1/TRBV3-2; J gene: TRBJ2-6; D gene: NA; clone size: NA; CDR3 length: 17; CDR3 protein: CASSPSIGQRGANVLTF; CDR3 DNA: TGTGCCAGCAGCCCTAGCATTGGACAGCGCGGGGCCAACGTCCTGACTTTC
V gene: TRBV18; J gene: TRBJ2-3; D gene: TRBD2; clone size: NA; CDR3 length: 18; CDR3 protein: CASSPGLREGPSTDTQYF; CDR3 DNA: TGTGCCAGCTCGCCCGGTTTGCGGGAGGGACCTAGCACAGATACGCAGTATTTT
V gene: TRBV12-3/TRBV12-4; J gene: TRBJ2-7; D gene: TRBD1; clone size: NA; CDR3 length: 13; CDR3 protein: CASSYGQGGEQYF; CDR3 DNA: TGTGCCAGCAGTTACGGACAGGGCGGCGAGCAGTACTTC
V gene: TRBV15; J gene: TRBJ1-5; D gene: NA; clone size: NA; CDR3 length: 13; CDR3 protein: CATSRDLDQPQHF; CDR3 DNA: TGTGCCACCAGCAGAGATCTGGATCAGCCCCAGCATTTT
V gene: TRBV5-1; J gene: TRBJ2-5; D gene: NA; clone size: NA; CDR3 length: 15; CDR3 protein: CASTEPGLLQETQYF; CDR3 DNA: TGCGCCAGCACCGAACCGGGACTCCTCCAAGAGACCCAGTACTTC
V gene: TRBV18; J gene: TRBJ2-1; D gene: NA; clone size: NA; CDR3 length: 16; CDR3 protein: CASSPMAGERYNEQFF; CDR3 DNA: TGTGCCAGCTCACCAATGGCAGGGGAACGGTACAATGAGCAGTTCTTC
V gene: TRBV7-2; J gene: TRBJ1-1; D gene: NA; clone size: NA; CDR3 length: 15; CDR3 protein: CASSPSTGRNTEAFF; CDR3 DNA: TGTGCCAGCAGCCCCTCCACAGGGAGGAACACTGAAGCTTTCTTT
V gene: TRBV24-1; J gene: TRBJ2-2; D gene: NA; clone size: few; CDR3 length: 14; CDR3 protein: CATSDTGPLKELFF; CDR3 DNA: TGTGCCACCAGTGATACCGGACCCCTCAAGGAGCTGTTTTTT
V gene: TRBV18; J gene: TRBJ1-1; D gene: TRBD1; clone size: NA; CDR3 length: 15; CDR3 protein: CASSRAQGESTEAFF; CDR3 DNA: TGTGCCAGCTCACGTGCACAGGGGGAGAGCACTGAAGCTTTCTTT
V gene: TRBV19; J gene: TRBJ2-2; D gene: TRBD2; clone size: NA; CDR3 length: 16; CDR3 protein: CASSSRTSRGTGELFF; CDR3 DNA: TGTGCCAGTAGTTCTAGGACTAGCCGGGGTACCGGGGAGCTGTTTTTT
V gene: TRBV2; J gene: TRBJ2-2; D gene: NA; clone size: NA; CDR3 length: 13; CDR3 protein: CASREVSTGELFF; CDR3 DNA: TGTGCCAGCAGGGAAGTTAGTACCGGGGAGCTGTTTTTT
V gene: TRBV6-1; J gene: TRBJ1-6; D gene: NA; clone size: few; CDR3 length: 17; CDR3 protein: CASSVLPGVNYNSPLHF; CDR3 DNA: TGTGCCAGCAGTGTCCTCCCAGGGGTAAACTATAATTCACCCCTCCACTTT
V gene: TRBV6-2/TRBV6-3; J gene: TRBJ2-7; D gene: TRBD2; clone size: NA; CDR3 length: 16; CDR3 protein: CASSYSRTSGNHEQYF; CDR3 DNA: TGTGCCAGCAGTTACTCTAGGACTAGCGGGAACCACGAGCAGTACTTC
V gene: TRBV6-5; J gene: TRBJ1-6; D gene: NA; clone size: NA; CDR3 length: 12; CDR3 protein: CASTTGNSPLHF; CDR3 DNA: TGTGCCAGCACCACAGGAAATTCACCCCTCCACTTT
V gene: TRBV18; J gene: TRBJ2-7; D gene: TRBD2; clone size: NA; CDR3 length: 15; CDR3 protein: CASSATSGWEYEQYF; CDR3 DNA: TGTGCCAGCTCAGCGACTAGCGGCTGGGAGTACGAGCAGTACTTC
V gene: TRBV30; J gene: TRBJ2-7; D gene: TRBD2; clone size: once; CDR3 length: 13; CDR3 protein: CAWSRGDSYEQYF; CDR3 DNA: TGTGCCTGGAGTCGGGGGGACTCCTACGAGCAGTACTTC
V gene: TRBV7-2; J gene: TRBJ1-1; D gene: NA; clone size: NA; CDR3 length: 15; CDR3 protein: CASSQRTGSGTEAFF; CDR3 DNA: TGTGCCAGCAGCCAAAGAACAGGATCAGGCACTGAAGCTTTCTTT
V gene: TRBV6-6; J gene: TRBJ2-7; D gene: TRBD1; clone size: few; CDR3 length: 14; CDR3 protein: CASSSGQGTYEQYF; CDR3 DNA: TGTGCCAGCAGCTCCGGACAGGGTACCTACGAGCAGTACTTC
V gene: TRBV19; J gene: TRBJ1-1; D gene: TRBD1; clone size: NA; CDR3 length: 15; CDR3 protein: CASSTETGMNTEAFF; CDR3 DNA: TGTGCCAGTAGTACCGAGACAGGGATGAACACTGAAGCTTTCTTT
V gene: TRBV5-1; J gene: TRBJ1-2; D gene: NA; clone size: NA; CDR3 length: 14; CDR3 protein: CVSSPGDGNYGYTF; CDR3 DNA: TGCGTCAGCAGCCCGGGGGACGGTAACTATGGCTACACCTTC
V gene: TRBV28; J gene: TRBJ1-5; D gene: NA; clone size: NA; CDR3 length: 15; CDR3 protein: CASILRGGVGQPQHF; CDR3 DNA: TGTGCCAGCATCCTGCGAGGTGGGGTGGGACAGCCCCAGCATTTT